This T cell receptor beta chain was observed in a study of CD8+CD57+ T cells in acquired aplastic anemia. This clonotype came up many times. The junction and the germline gene differ at one end; a read error may be behind it. Germline V lookup: CDR1 SGDLS, CDR2 YYNGEE. The length of the CDR3 is 14 residues. It was genomic DNA that served as the template for profiling TCR beta VDJ and CDR3. TCRdb passed the reads through MiXCR, listing each CDR3 protein once. The profile shows hundreds of thousands of distinct CDR3 sequences, 65% to 75% of them singletons. Sequenced input: sorted CD4+, CD8+, or CD8+CD57+ T cells (not recorded which) from PBMCs. V gene TRBV9 combines with J gene TRBJ2-1, with TRBD2 matching 11 bases. The clonotype comes from a human donor in good health, serving as a control. This CDR3 reads CASSVAQLAGDWVF. For the CDR3, the DNA is TGTGCCAGCAGCGTAGCGCAACTAGCGGGGGATTGGGTCTTC.